This TCR beta chain was recovered during a study of CD8 T cells in ankylosing spondylitis. The sample holds many counts of this clonotype. Its antigen is not known. Germline CDR1 and CDR2: SGHKS and YYEKEE (reference sequence). V gave up 6 bases and J gave up 1 base, with 7 bases separating them. This CDR3 region has 12 residues. Whole-study results and caveats: Prior literature has documented some motif variants in synovial fluid and blood from reactive arthritis. There was a TCR beta motif, made of fewer than 10 highly homologous variants, that appeared characteristic of ankylosing spondylitis blood.

TCRdb redid the calling of the 5' RACE reads with MiXCR, one entry per CDR3 protein. In the table there are about 230,000 distinct CDR3 sequences, around 8% of which are singletons. The sequence derives from a female donor with ankylosing spondylitis or in good health (not recorded which). The V call is TRBV5-5, the J call TRBJ1-1; no clear D gene. Material for sequencing was blood, either unsorted or a sorted T cell fraction (not recorded which). CDR3 loop: CASMRQNTEAFF. The CDR3 region has the DNA TGTGCCAGCATGAGACAGAACACTGAAGCTTTCTTT.